This TCR beta chain was retrieved from a study of T cells in Graves' hyperthyroidism and ophthalmopathy. Study observations and caveats: A model built on 13 V-J features separated ophthalmopathy from stable hyperthyroidism. Ophthalmopathy was predicted by the model a median of approximately six months ahead of onset.

Patients affected by ophthalmopathy presented a Clinical Activity Score of at least 3, a NOSPECS grade of at least 4, and disease duration below 3 months. Uncontrolled infection, other autoimmune disease, pregnancy or lactation excluded patients. This clonotype came up many times. Its specificity is not known. RNA transcripts yielded amplified TCR beta CDR3 regions. The HTBI set primed first-round TCR CDR3 RT-PCR. TCRdb re-derived calls from the multiplex PCR reads in MiXCR, one entry per CDR3 protein. The sample has 250,000 to 300,000 distinct CDR3 sequences, about 18% seen once. The sequencing input was blood. This sequence was found in a woman aged 60-75 years with Graves' ophthalmopathy.

CDR3 bases: TGTGCCAGCAGCCAAGGGCCTAACACCATATATTTT. Amino acids: CASSQGPNTIYF. The chain joins TRBV3-1 to TRBJ1-3; D remains unclear. The CDR3 has 12 amino acids. Deletions cut 1 base from V and 7 bases from J, with 5 bases between. Germline-derived CDR1 and CDR2 are LGHDT and YNNKEL (reference sequence).